One sample yielded the 26 T cell receptor beta chains listed below, sequenced in a study of a mutant IDH1 vaccine in newly diagnosed glioma. No antigens are known for them. Only in-frame clones appear in the TCRdb table, and some are missing; sequencing was by immunoSEQ multiplex PCR. The sample lists tens of thousands of clones; 80% to 90% were seen once. As for time point: week 23, last vaccination. Vaccinated patients received 300 ug of mutant IDH1 20-mer peptide per dose, with topical imiquimod. This material consisted of PBMCs, taken from a glioma patient whose treatment included an IDH1 peptide vaccine. Receptor source: a man aged 35 to 55 with glioma.

This chain uses TRBV4-1 with TRBJ2-5, with D possibly matching TRBD2 (5 bases). Germline values: CDR1 MGHRA, CDR2 YSYEKL. V was shortened by 3 bases and J by 6 bases, with 20 bases between the two germline ends. The CDR3 extends over 16 amino acids. CDR3 DNA sequence: TGCGCCAGCAGCCATAAGAAAGAAACCCGAGGGAAGACCCAGTACTTC. Protein product: CASSHKKETRGKTQYF.

The rearrangement joins TRBV7-2 to TRBJ2-5, with TRBD1 as a possible D gene (6 bases). This CDR3 region has 14 residues. Germline V CDR1 and CDR2: SGHTA, FQGNSA. Between the trimmed V and J ends, which lost 5 bases and 2 bases, there was a span of 12 bases. The CDR3 reads CASSPKQGQETQYF. The CDR3 nucleotides read TGTGCCAGCAGCCCCAAACAGGGACAAGAGACCCAGTACTTC.

The gene calls are TRBV25-1 and TRBJ1-1; no clear D. Trimming left V 1 base short and J 4 bases short, with 7 bases between. CDR1 MGHDK and CDR2 SYGVNS come from the germline V gene. This CDR3 has 13 residues. Written as DNA, the CDR3 is TGTGCCAGCAGTGAATTTGGACCCACTGAAGCTTTCTTT. Residues: CASSEFGPTEAFF.

This clone was detected a few times. The chain recombines TRBV19 with TRBJ2-5; perhaps TRBD2 as D (6 bases). CDR3 length: 15 residues. With 0 bases removed from V and 5 bases from J, the gap between germline ends came to 13 bases. CDR1 and CDR2 from the germline V gene are LNHDA and SQIVND (reference sequence). This CDR3 reads CASSIDRRGTETQYF. CDR3 DNA: TGTGCCAGTAGTATAGATCGACGGGGGACGGAGACCCAGTACTTC.

The V and J genes are TRBV7-6 and TRBJ2-7; maybe TRBD2 (7 bases). Looked up from germline, CDR1 is SGHVS and CDR2 is FNYEAQ. V lost 5 bases to trimming and J lost 4 bases, with 15 bases between them. The CDR3 is 14 amino acids. The CDR3 DNA reads TGTGCCAGCAGCCGCGACGGGGGGCCATACGAGCAGTACTTC. Residues: CASSRDGGPYEQYF.

The chain links TRBV10-3 to TRBJ2-1; D remains unclear. The CDR3 is 13 amino acids. The V and J ends lost 6 bases and 0 bases respectively, with 6 bases between them. Germline V gives CDR1 ENHRY, CDR2 SYGVKD. The CDR3 sequence: CAIRGYSYNEQFF. The CDR3 bases are TGTGCCATCAGGGGGTACTCCTACAATGAGCAGTTCTTC.

The chain couples TRBV10-3 to TRBJ1-2; 9 bases are shared with TRBD1. Germline loops: CDR1 ENHRY, CDR2 SYGVKD. The CDR3 length is 14 residues. After removal of 5 bases from V and 6 bases from J, the junction contained 7 bases not matched to a gene. CDR3 nucleotide sequence: TGTGCCATCAGTCCATACACAGGGGGCAATGGCTACACCTTC. Amino acids: CAISPYTGGNGYTF.

V and J are TRBV13 and TRBJ1-1, with a tentative D call TRBD1 (6 bases). The CDR3 totals 14 residues. The V gene's germline CDR1 is PRHDT and CDR2 FYEKMQ (reference sequence). The V and J ends lost 1 base and 1 base respectively, with 7 bases between them. This CDR3 reads CASSLAGANTEAFF. CDR3 bases: TGTGCCAGCAGCTTAGCAGGGGCGAACACTGAAGCTTTCTTT. Full variable domain (rest looked up from reference TRBV13 and TRBJ1-1): AAGVIQSPRHLIKEKRETATLKCYPIPRHDTVYWYQQGPGQDPQFLISFYEKMQSDKGSIPDRFSAQQFSDYHSELNMSSLELGDSALYFCASSLAGANTEAFFGQGTRLTVV.

The rearrangement uses TRBV16 and TRBJ2-5, with D perhaps being TRBD1 or TRBD2 (5 bases each). The CDR3 is 14 residues long. Trimming took 2 bases from V and 7 from J, leaving 14 bases between them. Germline V gene lookup returns CDR1 KGHSY and CDR2 FQNENV. CDR3 in amino acids: CASSQGDRSRTQYF. As DNA, the CDR3 is TGTGCCAGCAGCCAAGGGGACCGCTCAAGGACCCAGTACTTC. Supplemented by reference TRBV16 and TRBJ2-5, the full variable domain reads GEEVAQTPKHLVRGEGQKAKLYCAPIKGHSYVFWYQQVLKNEFKFLISFQNENVFDETGMPKERFSAKCLPNSPCSLEIQATKLEDSAVYFCASSQGDRSRTQYFGPGTRLLVL.

CDR3 sequence: CASSQDGLIGYEQYF. The CDR3, as DNA: TGCGCCAGCAGCCAAGATGGACTTATTGGGTACGAGCAGTACTTC. The chain joins TRBV4-3 to TRBJ2-7; maybe TRBD2 (5 bases). The V gene's germline CDR1 is LGHNA and CDR2 YSLEER. V shed 0 bases and J shed 4 bases, with 13 bases lying between them. This CDR3 comprises 15 residues.

This chain joins TRBV4-2 and TRBJ1-2; 10 bases are shared with TRBD1. The CDR3 is 17 amino acids. The V gene's germline CDR1 is LGHNA and CDR2 YNFKEQ. The V and J ends lost 1 base and 3 bases, in that order; junction bases with no gene match: 8. The CDR3 DNA sequence: TGTGCCAGCAGCCAAGTAAGACAGGGGGCGCGGGACTATGGCTACACCTTC. Protein product: CASSQVRQGARDYGYTF.

The CDR3: CASSPGGGSYNEQFF. The CDR3 DNA sequence: TGTGCCAGCAGCCCCGGTGGGGGTTCTTACAATGAGCAGTTCTTC. The J gene is TRBJ2-1, the V gene TRBV5-4; tentatively, D is TRBD1 or TRBD2 (5 bases each). The germline V and J ends were trimmed by 4 bases and 4 bases, with 15 bases remaining between them. Germline lookup yields CDR1 SGHNT and CDR2 YYREEE (reference sequence). The CDR3 is made up of 15 amino acids.

This chain uses TRBV19 with TRBJ2-2, with 10 bases fitting TRBD1. V lost 5 bases and J lost 5; bases outside the gene matches: 5. The CDR3 covers 15 residues. The germline V gene encodes CDR1 LNHDA and CDR2 SQIVND (reference sequence). In DNA form, the CDR3 reads TGTGCCAGTAGTTCGACAGGGGGCGGAACCGGGGAGCTGTTTTTT. Amino acid sequence: CASSSTGGGTGELFF.

The gene calls are TRBV11-1 and TRBJ2-1; 9 bases align to TRBD2. The trim removed 3 bases at V and 7 bases at J, leaving 7 bases unmatched. This CDR3 region has 15 residues. Germline CDR1 SGHAT, CDR2 FQDESV (reference sequence). Written as DNA, the CDR3 is TGTGCCAGCAGCTTTGGGGGACTAGCTTCGAATGAGCAGTTCTTC. Its translation is CASSFGGLASNEQFF.

The J gene is TRBJ2-1, the V gene TRBV5-3, with D uncertain. TRBV5-3 is given ORF status, its function remaining uncertain. The CDR3 extends over 12 amino acids. V was cut by 3 bases and J by 12 bases, with 13 bases left in between. DNA of the CDR3: TGTGCCAGAAGCTGCCCCCCAGAAGGGCAGTTCTTC. Protein: CARSCPPEGQFF.

V and J are TRBV30 and TRBJ2-1, with a weak D call TRBD2 (7 bases). This CDR3 contains 10 residues. Per the germline V gene, CDR1 is GTSNPN and CDR2 is SVGIG (reference sequence). V was pared by 8 bases and J by 9 bases, with 11 bases between. CDR3 in amino acids: CAQGGGEQFF. For the CDR3, the DNA is TGTGCCCAAGGGGGGGGTGAGCAGTTCTTC.

The chain is built from TRBV28 and TRBJ2-3; a weak D match, TRBD1 (6 bases). Deletions cut 4 bases from V and 1 base from J, with 15 bases between. Germline V gives CDR1 MDHEN, CDR2 SYDVKM. The CDR3 is 16 amino acids. CDR3 sequence (DNA): TGTGCCAGCAGTTCGACCACAGGGTCCGGCACAGATACGCAGTATTTT. Amino acid sequence: CASSSTTGSGTDTQYF.

V is TRBV5-4 and J is TRBJ2-7, with D maybe TRBD1 (6 bases). The V gene lost 7 bases and the J gene lost 2 bases, with 13 bases spanning the gap. CDR3 size: 13 residues. CDR1 SGHNT and CDR2 YYREEE come from the germline V gene (reference sequence). CDR3 nucleotides: TGTGCCAGCGGCCGGGACATTACCTACGAGCAGTACTTC. This translates into CASGRDITYEQYF.

CDR3 loop: CASSRWAGTETQYF. The DNA of the CDR3 is TGCGCCAGCAGCCGCTGGGCAGGGACAGAGACCCAGTACTTC. This sequence joins TRBV5-1 and TRBJ2-5; D assignment may be TRBD1 or TRBD2 (5 bases each). Trimming cost V 4 bases and J 4 bases, with 14 bases left between them. This CDR3 has 14 residues. The germline CDR1 and CDR2 sequences are SGHRS and YFSETQ.

The V gene is TRBV6-5, the J gene TRBJ2-7; D call uncertain. CDR1 and CDR2 from the germline V gene are MNHEY and SVGAGI. Trimming left V 6 bases short and J 3 bases short, with 9 bases between. The CDR3 runs to 12 residues. The CDR3 region has the DNA TGTGCCAGCAGGGGTCTCAACTACGAGCAGTACTTC. Its translation: CASRGLNYEQYF.

The rearrangement links TRBV7-2 to TRBJ2-7, with TRBD2 identical over 7 bases. V gave up 1 base and J gave up 4 bases; unmatched junction bases: 16. CDR3 size: 18 residues. Germline CDR1 SGHTA, CDR2 FQGNSA. Written as DNA, the CDR3 is TGTGCCAGCAGCTTAGTATTAATGGCGGCGGGAGTAGGGTACGAGCAGTACTTC. It translates to CASSLVLMAAGVGYEQYF.

This clone showed up just once. The rearrangement links TRBV9 to TRBJ2-1; D remains ambiguous. This CDR3 contains 15 residues. Trimming removed 4 bases from V and 0 bases from J, with 11 bases in between. Germline CDR1 SGDLS, CDR2 YYNGEE. Here the CDR3 reads CASSPVAGSYNEQFF. CDR3 bases: TGTGCCAGCAGCCCTGTGGCCGGCTCCTACAATGAGCAGTTCTTC.

The chain employs TRBV9 and TRBJ2-7, with 7 nucleotides matching TRBD1. CDR1 is SGDLS and CDR2 is YYNGEE in the germline V gene. Unmatched junction bases numbered 3, after V lost 3 bases and J lost 3 bases. This CDR3 has 13 residues. Here the CDR3 reads CASSGTGDYEQYF. The CDR3 region has the DNA TGTGCCAGCAGCGGTACAGGGGACTACGAGCAGTACTTC.

The chain uses TRBV27 and TRBJ2-1, with 8 bases identical to TRBD1. Germline CDR1 is MNHEY and CDR2 is SMNVEV (reference sequence). V was clipped by 5 bases and J by 6 bases; unmatched bases: 9. This CDR3 has 15 residues. Written as DNA, the CDR3 is TGTGCCAGCAGTCCAAGGACAGGGCATCCCAATGAGCAGTTCTTC. Its translation: CASSPRTGHPNEQFF.

The chain links TRBV19 to TRBJ2-7; 7 nucleotides match TRBD1. Germline V gives CDR1 LNHDA, CDR2 SQIVND (reference sequence). Unmatched junction bases numbered 11, after V lost 5 bases and J lost 1 base. The CDR3 extends over 16 amino acids. The CDR3 nucleotides are TGTGCCAGTAGTTCCCGACAGGGTGGATTTTCCTACGAGCAGTACTTC. The encoded protein is CASSSRQGGFSYEQYF.

V is TRBV5-1 and J is TRBJ2-6, with D perhaps TRBD1 (5 bases). Germline V CDR1 and CDR2: SGHRS, YFSETQ. The CDR3 has 14 residues. V shed 5 bases and J shed 0 bases, with 6 bases lying between them. The CDR3 sequence: CASSQGSGANVLTF. CDR3 nucleotide sequence: TGCGCCAGCAGTCAGGGCTCTGGGGCCAACGTCCTGACTTTC.